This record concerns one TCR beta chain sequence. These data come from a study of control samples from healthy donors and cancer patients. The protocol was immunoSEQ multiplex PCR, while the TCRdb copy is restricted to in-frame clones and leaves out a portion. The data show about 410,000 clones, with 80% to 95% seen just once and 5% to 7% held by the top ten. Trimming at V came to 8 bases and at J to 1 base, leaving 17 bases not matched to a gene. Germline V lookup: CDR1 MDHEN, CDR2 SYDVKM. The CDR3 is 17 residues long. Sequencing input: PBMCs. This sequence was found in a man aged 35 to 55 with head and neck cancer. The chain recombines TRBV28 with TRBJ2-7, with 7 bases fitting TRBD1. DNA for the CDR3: TGTGCCAGCGGCACAGAGGGACAGCAAGGACGTTCCTACGAGCAGTACTTC. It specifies CASGTEGQQGRSYEQYF.